This TCR beta chain was identified in a study of beta chain features in type 1 diabetes. General study findings and limits: These data did not resolve whether HLA type affects TCRB rearrangement. Patients' naive, central memory and Treg TCRB repertoires seemed closer to one another than those of healthy donors. Type 1 diabetes patients had TCRB CDR3s that were shorter (moderately but significantly so) in all four CD4+ subsets. Among type 1 diabetes patients, VDJ junctions had fewer insertions and more deletions. cDNA-based reads could over-represent cells with high TCR expression.

This CDR3 contains 13 residues. Germline CDR1 and CDR2: SEHNR and FQNEAQ (reference sequence). Every bit of the isolated RNA underwent reverse transcription, so sequencing read expressed TCRB transcripts. Here immunoSEQ multiplex PCR was the method, and the copy in TCRdb shows in-frame clones only, minus some. The sample has about 650,000 clones; 9.5% to 15% are singletons. There are a few counts of this clone. Its antigen remains unknown. Relative to the germline gene, one junction end is altered; a read error may explain this. Sequencing was carried out using naive CD4+ T cells from blood. This clonotype was sampled from a man in his thirties or forties with type 1 diabetes. The V gene is TRBV7-9, the J gene TRBJ2-5; unclear D gene. CDR3 coding DNA: TGTGCCAGCAGCCCAATCTGGTCTTCGGAAGGCGACTTC. Protein product: CASSPIWSSEGDF.